The next 18 T cell receptor beta chains were all read from a single sample in a study of T cell responses to AZD1222 COVID-19 vaccine. The assay was immunoSEQ multiplex PCR, and TCRdb's table has in-frame clones only and misses some. The profile shows 150,000 to 200,000 clones, 85% to 95% of them singletons. This specimen was peripheral blood, taken 28 days after the second AZD1222 dose. The receptors originated from an adult who received the AZD1222 COVID-19 vaccine.

The gene calls are TRBV14 and TRBJ2-6; no reliable D call. The CDR3 extends over 17 amino acids. Germline V lookup: CDR1 SGHDN, CDR2 FVKESK. Trimming shortened V by 0 bases and J by 2 bases, and 11 bases separated the two germline ends. CDR3 residues: CASSQELAYTGANVLTF. In nucleotides, the CDR3 is TGTGCCAGCAGCCAAGAATTGGCCTATACTGGGGCCAACGTCCTGACTTTC.

The chain combines TRBV7-9 with TRBJ1-5, with unresolved D. The CDR3 consists of 15 residues. V shed 5 bases and J shed 1 base, with 12 bases lying between them. The V gene's germline CDR1 is SEHNR and CDR2 FQNEAQ (reference sequence). CDR3 bases: TGTGCCAGCAGCCCCCGCACACAGAGCAATCAGCCCCAGCATTTT. This translates into CASSPRTQSNQPQHF.

The chain is built from TRBV9 and TRBJ2-1; D uncertain. The V and J ends lost 0 bases and 4 bases respectively, with 20 bases between them. CDR3 length: 18 amino acids. CDR1 and CDR2 (germline): SGDLS, YYNGEE. The CDR3 DNA sequence: TGTGCCAGCAGCGTAGGAGATTCGGGCCAGCCAAGTTACAATGAGCAGTTCTTC. It yields the protein CASSVGDSGQPSYNEQFF.

J is TRBJ2-1 and V is TRBV2; unclear D gene. CDR1 is SNHLY, CDR2 FYNNEI, per germline. The CDR3 totals 13 residues. Deletions cut 7 bases from V and 4 bases from J, with 11 bases between. This CDR3 reads CASKGRMYNEQFF. CDR3 DNA: TGTGCCAGCAAAGGCAGGATGTACAATGAGCAGTTCTTC.

The V call is TRBV10-3, the J call TRBJ1-5, with D perhaps TRBD1 (5 bases). Germline loops: CDR1 ENHRY, CDR2 SYGVKD. There are 15 residues in the CDR3. Trimming took 4 bases from V and 2 from J, leaving 12 bases between them. The CDR3 DNA is TGTGCCATCAGTGTCGAGGGAGGGGGCAATCAGCCCCAGCATTTT. Encoded protein: CAISVEGGGNQPQHF.

A single count supports this clone. The chain joins TRBV28 to TRBJ2-2; D might be TRBD2 (5 bases). Trimming cost V 6 bases and J 3 bases, with 11 bases left between them. Looked up from germline, CDR1 is MDHEN and CDR2 is SYDVKM. This CDR3 contains 14 residues. This CDR3 is CASSLDYYTGELFF. The CDR3 region has the DNA TGTGCCAGCAGCCTAGACTACTACACCGGGGAGCTGTTTTTT.

The rearrangement links TRBV5-4 to TRBJ2-2; 10 nucleotides align to TRBD2. CDR3 length: 17 amino acids. Looked up from germline, CDR1 is SGHNT and CDR2 is YYREEE (reference sequence). The trim removed 5 bases at V and 5 bases at J, leaving 12 bases unmatched. CDR3 amino acids: CASRSGASGGGTGELFF. Here the CDR3 DNA reads TGTGCCAGCAGATCTGGGGCTAGCGGGGGCGGGACCGGGGAGCTGTTTTTT.

This chain connects TRBV30 to TRBJ1-5; possible D gene TRBD1, 5 bases. V lost 2 bases and J 7 bases, leaving 18 bases between the germline ends. Germline CDR1 and CDR2: GTSNPN and SVGIG (reference sequence). The CDR3 consists of 15 residues. The CDR3 protein is CAWSTKSGSRQPQHF. CDR3 sequence (DNA): TGTGCCTGGAGTACTAAATCAGGGTCTAGACAGCCCCAGCATTTT.

V usage is TRBV27 and J usage is TRBJ2-5; D possibly corresponds to TRBD2 (5 bases). CDR3 length equals 15 residues. Germline loops: CDR1 MNHEY, CDR2 SMNVEV (reference sequence). V was cut by 1 base and J by 4 bases, with 13 bases left in between. The CDR3 coding sequence is TGTGCCAGCAGTTTATACTTCGACCGGGGAGAGACCCAGTACTTC. This encodes CASSLYFDRGETQYF.

Turning to this clone: A junction end diverges from the germline sequence, so it may reflect a read error. This chain uses TRBV30 with TRBJ2-1; D possibly matches TRBD1 or TRBD2 (5 bases each). CDR3 length: 11 amino acids. Germline loops: CDR1 GTSNPN, CDR2 SVGIG (reference sequence). The CDR3 coding sequence is TGTGCCTTTACAAAAATCGGGACCGCTCTCTTC. Encoded protein: CAFTKIGTALF.

The chain couples TRBV19 to TRBJ1-2; the D gene is possibly TRBD1 (5 bases). V dropped 7 bases and J dropped 0 bases, with 12 bases sitting between them. In germline, CDR1 is LNHDA, CDR2 SQIVND (reference sequence). This CDR3 is 14 amino acids long. The CDR3 loop is CASTQVSANYGYTF. CDR3 in DNA: TGTGCCAGTACACAGGTTTCAGCTAACTATGGCTACACCTTC.

J is TRBJ2-1 and V is TRBV29-1; 7 bases line up with TRBD2. The CDR3 runs 15 residues. CDR1 and CDR2 from the germline V gene are SQVTM and ANQGSEA. V trimming: 7 bases; J trimming: 0 bases; junction bases outside the gene matches: 9. The CDR3: CSASSGTSSYNEQFF. The CDR3 coding sequence is TGCAGCGCTTCGAGCGGGACGAGCTCCTACAATGAGCAGTTCTTC.

The V call is TRBV7-9, the J call TRBJ1-1; 10 nucleotides line up with TRBD1. With 5 bases clipped from V and 1 base from J, the junction kept 4 bases outside the gene matches. Germline V CDR1 and CDR2: SEHNR, FQNEAQ (reference sequence). The CDR3 is 15 amino acids. Written as DNA, the CDR3 is TGTGCCAGCAGCCCCGGACAGGGGGGGAACACTGAAGCTTTCTTT. Protein product: CASSPGQGGNTEAFF.

The chain joins TRBV10-3 to TRBJ1-5; D remains unclear. Germline V CDR1 and CDR2: ENHRY, SYGVKD. Trimming left V 0 bases short and J 4 bases short, with 4 bases between. CDR3 length: 13 amino acids. The CDR3, as DNA: TGTGCCATCAGTGAGTCCGAGAATCAGCCCCAGCATTTT. Protein: CAISESENQPQHF.

This clone appeared a single time. The rearrangement joins TRBV19 to TRBJ2-3; 14 bases line up with TRBD2. Unmatched junction bases numbered 9, after V lost 5 bases and J lost 2 bases. Germline CDR1 reads LNHDA; CDR2 reads SQIVND (reference sequence). This CDR3 region has 18 residues. CDR3 nucleotides: TGTGCCAGTAGTCGATCCTCGACTAGCGGGGGGGTCACAGATACGCAGTATTTT. Translating it yields CASSRSSTSGGVTDTQYF.

With respect to this clone: The sample carries other DNA sequences with the same CDR3. V usage is TRBV19 and J usage is TRBJ2-7; D is perhaps TRBD2 (5 bases). This CDR3 region has 11 residues. Deletions cut 8 bases from V and 3 bases from J, with 8 bases between. The germline gives CDR1 LNHDA, CDR2 SQIVND (reference sequence). The CDR3 sequence is CASSEGYEQYF. The CDR3 region has the DNA TGTGCCAGTTCAGAGGGCTACGAGCAGTACTTC.

The chain is built from TRBV5-8 and TRBJ1-3; no definite D call. Trimming took 4 bases from V and 2 from J, leaving 10 bases between them. Germline V gene lookup returns CDR1 SGHTS and CDR2 YDEGEE. The CDR3 has 14 amino acids. The CDR3 loop is CASSGRATGNTIYF. The DNA of the CDR3 is TGTGCCAGCAGCGGACGGGCGACTGGAAACACCATATATTTT.

This clone was recorded a few times. CDR3 sequence (DNA): TGCGCCAGCAGCCAAGAGGACGGCTCCTACGAGCAGTACTTC. It translates to CASSQEDGSYEQYF. The rearrangement links TRBV4-1 to TRBJ2-7, with D unclear. V lost 0 bases and J 0 bases, leaving 6 bases between the germline ends. The CDR3 extends over 14 amino acids. The germline V gene encodes CDR1 MGHRA and CDR2 YSYEKL.